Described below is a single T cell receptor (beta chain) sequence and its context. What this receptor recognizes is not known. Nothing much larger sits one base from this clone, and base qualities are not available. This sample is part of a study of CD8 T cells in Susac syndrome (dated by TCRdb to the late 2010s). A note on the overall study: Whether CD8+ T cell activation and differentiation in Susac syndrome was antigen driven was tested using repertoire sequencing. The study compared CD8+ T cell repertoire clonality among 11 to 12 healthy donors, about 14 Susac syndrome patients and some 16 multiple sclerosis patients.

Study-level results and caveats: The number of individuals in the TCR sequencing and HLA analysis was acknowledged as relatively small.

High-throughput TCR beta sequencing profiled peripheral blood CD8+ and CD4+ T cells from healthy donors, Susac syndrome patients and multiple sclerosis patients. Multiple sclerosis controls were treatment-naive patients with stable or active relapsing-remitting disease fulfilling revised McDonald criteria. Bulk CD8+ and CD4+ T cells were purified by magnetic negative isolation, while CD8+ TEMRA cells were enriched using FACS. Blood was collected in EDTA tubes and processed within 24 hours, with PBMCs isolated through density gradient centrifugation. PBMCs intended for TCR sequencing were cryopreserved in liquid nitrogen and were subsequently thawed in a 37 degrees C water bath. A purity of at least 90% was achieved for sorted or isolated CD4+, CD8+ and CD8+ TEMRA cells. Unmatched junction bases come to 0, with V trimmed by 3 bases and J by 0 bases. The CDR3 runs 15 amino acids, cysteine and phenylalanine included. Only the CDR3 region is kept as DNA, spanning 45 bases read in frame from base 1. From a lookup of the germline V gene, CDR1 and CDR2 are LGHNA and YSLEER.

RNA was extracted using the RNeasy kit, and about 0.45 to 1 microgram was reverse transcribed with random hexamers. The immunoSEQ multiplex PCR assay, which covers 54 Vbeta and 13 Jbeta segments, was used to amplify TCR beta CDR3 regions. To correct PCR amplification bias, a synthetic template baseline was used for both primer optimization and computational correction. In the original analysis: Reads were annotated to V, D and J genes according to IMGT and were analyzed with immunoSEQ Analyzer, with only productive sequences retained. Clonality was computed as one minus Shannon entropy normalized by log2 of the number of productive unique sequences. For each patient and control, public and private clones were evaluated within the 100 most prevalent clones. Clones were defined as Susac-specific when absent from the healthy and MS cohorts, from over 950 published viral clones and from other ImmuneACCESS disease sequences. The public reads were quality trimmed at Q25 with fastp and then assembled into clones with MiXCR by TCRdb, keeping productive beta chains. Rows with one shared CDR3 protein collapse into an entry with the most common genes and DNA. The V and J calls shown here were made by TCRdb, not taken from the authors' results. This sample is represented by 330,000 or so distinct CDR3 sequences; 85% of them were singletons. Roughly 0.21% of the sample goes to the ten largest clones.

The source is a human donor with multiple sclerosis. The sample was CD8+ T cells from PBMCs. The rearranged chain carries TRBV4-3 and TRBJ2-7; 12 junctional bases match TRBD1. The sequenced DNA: TGCGCCAGCAGCCAGGGACAGGGGGCCTCCTACGAGCAGTACTTC. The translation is CASSQGQGASYEQYF.